The T cell receptor (beta chain) described here comes from a study of T cells in Graves' hyperthyroidism and ophthalmopathy. This clonotype was counted many times. J was trimmed by 2 bases and V by 6 bases; bases with no gene match: 10. In germline, CDR1 is KGHSH, CDR2 LQKENI. The CDR3 extends over 16 amino acids. If no ophthalmopathy progression occurred within 18 months, Graves' hyperthyroidism was stable. PBMCs were derived from roughly 10 ml fresh peripheral blood. RNA transcripts provided the source from which TCR beta CDR3 regions were amplified. Carried out on the TCR CDR3, a first-round RT-PCR used the HTBI primer set. TCRdb processed the multiplex PCR reads anew with MiXCR; each CDR3 protein has one entry. The repertoire includes approximately 700,000 distinct CDR3 sequences, 15% to 20% of them detected once, and roughly 8% sits in the top ten.

The rearrangement joins TRBV18 to TRBJ2-1, with 7 bases matching TRBD2. The specimen sequenced was blood. This sequence originates from a man between 18 and 35 years old with Graves' hyperthyroidism. CDR3 loop: CASSPFLAATYNEQFF. The CDR3 DNA follows: TGTGCCAGCTCCCCTTTCCTAGCGGCAACCTACAATGAGCAGTTCTTC.